Presented here are 28 T cell receptor beta chains from one specimen sequenced in a study of shared clonotypes between healthy human individuals. Profiled with immunoSEQ multiplex PCR; TCRdb holds only in-frame clones, not every one. The table shows roughly 1.5 million clones, with roughly 98% occurring only once. Sequencing used naive CD4+ T cells sorted from blood. Subset indicated: CD45RA+ positively selected. These receptors were obtained from a man aged 25 to 40 in good health.

CDR3 region: CASSKPGQLAKNIQYF. DNA of the CDR3: TGTGCCAGCAGCAAGCCGGGACAACTAGCCAAAAACATTCAGTACTTC. The chain uses TRBV5-4 and TRBJ2-4; maybe TRBD1 (6 bases). Trimming took off 4 bases at V and 0 bases at J, with 14 bases between the two ends. The CDR3 runs to 16 residues. Germline V CDR1 and CDR2: SGHNT, YYREEE (reference sequence). The entire variable domain, with the rest obtained from reference TRBV5-4 and TRBJ2-4, is as follows: ETGVTQSPTHLIKTRGQQVTLRCSSQSGHNTVSWYQQALGQGPQFIFQYYREEENGRGNFPPRFSGLQFPNYSSELNVNALELDDSALYLCASSKPGQLAKNIQYFGAGTRLSVL.

This rearrangement joins TRBV11-1 to TRBJ2-7; D possibly corresponds to TRBD2 (6 bases). The CDR3 is 17 amino acids. Trimming removed 2 bases from V and 0 bases from J, with 17 bases in between. Germline loops: CDR1 SGHAT, CDR2 FQDESV (reference sequence). CDR3 sequence (DNA): TGTGCCAGCAGCTTAACTAGCAACTCCTTTAGCTCCTACGAGCAGTACTTC. Residues: CASSLTSNSFSSYEQYF. Complete variable domain (other parts from reference TRBV11-1 and TRBJ2-7): EAEVAQSPRYKITEKSQAVAFWCDPISGHATLYWYRQILGQGPELLVQFQDESVVDDSQLPKDRFSAERLKGVDSTLKIQPAELGDSAMYLCASSLTSNSFSSYEQYFGPGTRLTVT.

The J gene is TRBJ2-1, the V gene TRBV18; 8 bases map to TRBD1. V shed 0 bases, J shed 9 bases, and the junction held 7 bases outside the gene matches. Germline V gene data show CDR1 as KGHSH and CDR2 as LQKENI. The CDR3 is 15 amino acids. In DNA, the CDR3 is TGTGCCAGCTCACCACCATCGACAGGGGCCAGTGAGCAGTTCTTC. Its protein product is CASSPPSTGASEQFF.

This chain links TRBV5-1 with TRBJ2-3; 14 positions match TRBD2. Trimming took 4 bases from V and 5 from J; bases not matched to a gene: 18. CDR1 and CDR2 (germline): SGHRS, YFSETQ. This CDR3 is built from 20 residues. The CDR3 region has the DNA TGCGCCAGCAGCATAGGACTAGCGGGGGGTAGCCCCTCCCGGGTAGATACGCAGTATTTT. This gives the protein CASSIGLAGGSPSRVDTQYF.

The rearrangement uses TRBV9 and TRBJ2-7, with unresolved D. Germline CDR1 is SGDLS and CDR2 is YYNGEE. The germline V and J ends were trimmed by 4 bases and 7 bases, with 12 bases remaining between them. The length of the CDR3 is 12 residues. Written as DNA, the CDR3 is TGTGCCAGCAGCCCGGGTTTTGAAGAGCAGTACTTC. It yields the protein CASSPGFEEQYF. Full variable domain (remainder filled in from reference TRBV9 and TRBJ2-7): DSGVTQTPKHLITATGQRVTLRCSPRSGDLSVYWYQQSLDQGLQFLIQYYNGEERAKGNILERFSAQQFPDLHSELNLSSLELGDSALYFCASSPGFEEQYFGPGTRLTVT.

Concerning this clone: Other DNA sequences within the sample encode an identical CDR3. The V gene is TRBV20-1, the J gene TRBJ2-1, with D unresolved. The CDR3 has 10 amino acids. V was shortened by 2 bases and J by 8 bases, with 4 bases between the two germline ends. CDR1 DFQATT and CDR2 SNEGSKA come from the germline V gene (reference sequence). The DNA of the CDR3 is TGCAGTGCTAGATTCTATGAGCAGTTCTTC. Translated, it gives CSARFYEQFF.

The V gene is TRBV5-1, the J gene TRBJ2-5; 9 nucleotides align to TRBD2. The CDR3 has 16 residues. V dropped 0 bases and J dropped 5; count of bases not matched to a gene: 8. CDR1 is SGHRS and CDR2 is YFSETQ in the germline V gene. The CDR3 sequence: CASSLGGGRARETQYF. The CDR3 DNA follows: TGCGCCAGCAGCTTGGGTGGCGGGAGGGCCCGGGAGACCCAGTACTTC.

The V call is TRBV28, the J call TRBJ2-5; 7 bases are shared with TRBD2. This CDR3 comprises 13 residues. V lost 5 bases, J lost 5 bases, and 5 bases stayed unmatched. The germline V gene encodes CDR1 MDHEN and CDR2 SYDVKM. DNA of the CDR3: TGTGCCAGCAGTCAGGGACTACGGGAGACCCAGTACTTC. Translation: CASSQGLRETQYF.

This clone was seen just once. Other DNA sequences in the sample encode the same CDR3. The gene calls are TRBV7-9 and TRBJ1-3; no firm D call. Trimming took 2 bases from V and 0 from J, leaving 2 bases between them. The germline V gene encodes CDR1 SEHNR and CDR2 FQNEAQ (reference sequence). The CDR3 is 13 amino acids. CDR3 in DNA: TGTGCCAGCAGCTTAAGCTCTGGAAACACCATATATTTT. It yields the protein CASSLSSGNTIYF.

The chain links TRBV5-1 to TRBJ1-1; possibly TRBD1 for D (6 bases). The germline gives CDR1 SGHRS, CDR2 YFSETQ. V gave up 0 bases and J gave up 4 bases, with 16 bases separating them. This CDR3 comprises 16 residues. CDR3 sequence: CASSLAVGARSTEAFF. Here the CDR3 DNA reads TGCGCCAGCAGCTTGGCAGTGGGGGCTCGGAGCACTGAAGCTTTCTTT.

The table lists this clone with a count of one. CDR3 DNA sequence: TGTGCCAGTAGTATAATGAGGACAGTTACCAATCAGCCCCAGCATTTT. This encodes CASSIMRTVTNQPQHF. The chain is built from TRBV19 and TRBJ1-5, with D possibly TRBD1 on 6 matching bases. The CDR3 contains 16 residues. Looked up from germline, CDR1 is LNHDA and CDR2 is SQIVND (reference sequence). With 2 bases removed from V and 3 bases from J, the gap between germline ends came to 14 bases. Full variable domain (outside the CDR3, taken from reference TRBV19 and TRBJ1-5): DGGITQSPKYLFRKEGQNVTLSCEQNLNHDAMYWYRQDPGQGLRLIYYSQIVNDFQKGDIAEGYSVSREKKESFPLTVTSAQKNPTAFYLCASSIMRTVTNQPQHFGDGTRLSIL.

Regarding this clone: In the same sample, other DNA sequences code for this CDR3. V and J are TRBV5-6 and TRBJ2-7; 10 nucleotides agree with TRBD2. This CDR3 is 15 amino acids long. The germline CDR1 and CDR2 sequences are SGHDT and YYEEEE. After removal of 0 bases from V and 2 bases from J, the junction contained 2 bases not matched to a gene. CDR3 loop: CASSLGTSGTYEQYF. CDR3 in DNA: TGTGCCAGCAGCTTGGGGACTAGCGGCACCTACGAGCAGTACTTC.

This rearrangement joins TRBV6-5 to TRBJ2-1; possibly TRBD2 for D (6 bases). V was shortened by 7 bases and J by 4 bases, with 14 bases between the two germline ends. The CDR3 runs 14 residues. Germline assignment: CDR1 MNHEY and CDR2 SVGAGI. CDR3: CASTAGLEYNEQFF. The CDR3 DNA is TGTGCCAGCACCGCGGGGCTGGAATACAATGAGCAGTTCTTC.

The rearrangement uses TRBV5-1 and TRBJ2-1; unclear D gene. V was shortened by 1 base and J by 1 base, with 9 bases between the two germline ends. Germline V gives CDR1 SGHRS, CDR2 YFSETQ. The CDR3 is 15 residues long. The CDR3 reads CASSLWRPSYNEQFF. Here the CDR3 DNA reads TGCGCCAGCAGCTTGTGGCGGCCATCCTACAATGAGCAGTTCTTC.

The chain recombines TRBV5-1 with TRBJ2-1; D call uncertain. Per germline, CDR1 SGHRS and CDR2 YFSETQ. V dropped 0 bases and J dropped 4 bases, with 8 bases sitting between them. CDR3 size: 14 residues. The CDR3 sequence: CASSLDPLYNEQFF. DNA for the CDR3: TGCGCCAGCAGCTTGGACCCCCTATACAATGAGCAGTTCTTC.

Of note for this clone: Other nucleotide sequences in the sample specify the same CDR3. V and J are TRBV18 and TRBJ1-4; the match to TRBD1 covers 10 bases. V gave up 4 bases and J gave up 5 bases; unmatched junction bases: 4. CDR1 is KGHSH, CDR2 LQKENI, per germline. This CDR3 is built from 15 residues. Here the CDR3 DNA reads TGTGCCAGCTCACGGGGACAGGGGACGAATGAAAAACTGTTTTTT. Translation gives CASSRGQGTNEKLFF.

CDR3 sequence (DNA): TGCGCCAGCAGTGAGGGGATTATGTACGAGCAGTACTTC. Protein sequence: CASSEGIMYEQYF. The rearrangement links TRBV10-1 to TRBJ2-7; D unclear. V lost 2 bases and J lost 4, with 9 bases in between. The CDR3 extends over 13 amino acids. Germline CDR1 WNHNN, CDR2 SYGVQD (reference sequence).

The V call is TRBV7-9, the J call TRBJ2-2, with D tentatively TRBD1 (5 bases). V was trimmed by 4 bases and J by 10 bases, leaving 10 bases between them. The CDR3 runs to 12 residues. Germline V gives CDR1 SEHNR, CDR2 FQNEAQ (reference sequence). CDR3 sequence (DNA): TGTGCCAGCAGCTCAAGGGGCCCGGAGCTGTTTTTT. Its translation is CASSSRGPELFF.

V and J are TRBV9 and TRBJ2-2; 9 bases map to TRBD2. The V gene's germline CDR1 is SGDLS and CDR2 YYNGEE. The length of the CDR3 is 15 residues. V lost 2 bases, J lost 7 bases, and 6 bases stayed unmatched. The CDR3, as DNA: TGTGCCAGCAGCGTTGGGCGGGAGGGCTTCGGGGAGCTGTTTTTT. Protein sequence: CASSVGREGFGELFF.

The V call is TRBV6-6, the J call TRBJ2-1; D is unresolved. Germline V lookup: CDR1 MNHNY, CDR2 SVGAGI (reference sequence). Trimming took off 6 bases at V and 5 bases at J, with 11 bases between the two ends. CDR3 length equals 13 residues. The CDR3 sequence: CASSIKVNNEQFF. CDR3 in DNA: TGTGCCAGCAGCATAAAAGTCAACAATGAGCAGTTCTTC.

The chain is built from TRBV6-1 and TRBJ2-1, with D hard to call. The V end lost 1 base, the J end lost 9 bases, and 13 bases lay between the germline ends. The V gene's germline CDR1 is MNHNS and CDR2 SASEGT. CDR3 length equals 14 residues. The CDR3 here is CASSEERVGGEQFF. CDR3 coding DNA: TGTGCCAGCAGTGAAGAACGGGTTGGCGGTGAGCAGTTCTTC.

The chain joins TRBV19 to TRBJ2-2, with D hard to call. V was cut by 1 base and J by 6 bases, with 3 bases left in between. CDR3 size: 12 residues. Germline CDR1 and CDR2: LNHDA and SQIVND (reference sequence). Here the CDR3 reads CASSIAAGELFF. In DNA, the CDR3 is TGTGCCAGTAGTATAGCGGCCGGGGAGCTGTTTTTT.

In the case of this clone: Other DNA sequences in the sample encode the same CDR3. The gene calls are TRBV19 and TRBJ1-5; D is ambiguous. The CDR3 totals 12 residues. Germline V gene lookup returns CDR1 LNHDA and CDR2 SQIVND (reference sequence). Trimming removed 2 bases at V and 7 bases at J, with 6 bases between. The CDR3 protein is CASSILGQPQHF. The DNA for the CDR3 is TGTGCCAGTAGTATACTAGGCCAGCCCCAGCATTTT.

This sequence joins TRBV6-1 and TRBJ2-7, with a tentative D call TRBD2 (6 bases). Trimming cost V 6 bases and J 6 bases, with 12 bases left between them. Germline lookup yields CDR1 MNHNS and CDR2 SASEGT. The CDR3 loop spans 12 amino acids. CDR3 loop: CASRPMEGEQYF. CDR3 coding DNA: TGTGCCAGCAGGCCGATGGAGGGCGAGCAGTACTTC.

The chain joins TRBV25-1 to TRBJ2-3, with D possibly matching TRBD1 (6 bases). This CDR3 spans 13 amino acids. Germline V lookup: CDR1 MGHDK, CDR2 SYGVNS. V lost 9 bases, J lost 6 bases, and 16 bases lay in between. The CDR3 here is CARKGVDLDTQYF. CDR3 nucleotide sequence: TGTGCCAGAAAGGGGGTTGACCTGGATACGCAGTATTTT.

This clone was counted once. The gene calls are TRBV5-4 and TRBJ2-7; possibly TRBD2 for D (6 bases). V was clipped by 9 bases and J by 2 bases, with 12 bases between them. CDR1 and CDR2 (germline): SGHNT, YYREEE (reference sequence). This CDR3 spans 12 amino acids. CDR3 nucleotides: TGTGCCACCGGGAGAGAAGCCTACGAGCAGTACTTC. It translates to CATGREAYEQYF.

The chain employs TRBV27 and TRBJ2-1; tentatively, D is TRBD2 (5 bases). This CDR3 comprises 12 residues. Trimming removed 3 bases at V and 8 bases at J, with 8 bases between. Per the germline V gene, CDR1 is MNHEY and CDR2 is SMNVEV (reference sequence). For the CDR3, the DNA is TGTGCCAGCAGTTTCGGAGGCGATGAGCAGTTCTTC. Translating it yields CASSFGGDEQFF.

The chain has TRBV6-6 and TRBJ2-7; 10 bases align to TRBD2. Unmatched junction bases numbered 9, after V lost 6 bases and J lost 1 base. The CDR3 covers 16 residues. Germline V gives CDR1 MNHNY, CDR2 SVGAGI (reference sequence). The CDR3 region is CASSAMLAGGSYEQYF. DNA for the CDR3: TGTGCCAGCAGCGCCATGTTAGCGGGAGGTTCCTACGAGCAGTACTTC.